This T cell receptor beta chain was identified during a study of cytomegalovirus exposure and HLA in healthy donors. Study context: A data release that came early held around 85 million unique TCRs from HLA-typed donors. Whole-study findings and limits: Earlier findings revealed that most TCR beta V segments proved productive either about 87% or about 30% of the time.

This clone was observed a handful of times. What it binds is unknown. All the people who gave samples were healthy bone marrow donors. This PCR relied on a set of 60 Vbeta primers and 13 Jbeta primers. Assay: immunoSEQ multiplex PCR; the TCRdb copy retains only in-frame clones and omits some. There are about 140,000 clones in the sample; 8.9% occur only once, and roughly 6.4% lies in the top ten. From germline, CDR1 is SGHRS and CDR2 YFSETQ. Germline trimming cut 0 bases from V and 3 bases from J; bases unmatched to any gene: 10. The CDR3 has 18 residues. The TCR comes from a woman between 40 and 55 years old in good health and CMV-seropositive. Specimen: PBMCs. The genes are TRBV5-1 and TRBJ1-2; 11 positions agree with TRBD1. Here the CDR3 reads CASSLGDRGNPTHYGYTF. As DNA, the CDR3 is TGCGCCAGCAGCTTGGGGGACAGGGGGAACCCTACCCACTATGGCTACACCTTC.